The clone carrying this T cell receptor beta chain was counted many times. The antigen is undetermined. This sample was included in a study of response to subunit inactivated influenza vaccine. The study's findings and limits: Authors suggested each seasonal influenza vaccination recruits few new T cells.

TCRdb re-analysed the RT-PCR reads in MiXCR, keeping a single row per CDR3 protein. The profile shows hundreds of thousands of distinct CDR3 sequences, 16% of them singletons. The CDR3 consists of 15 residues. Germline V CDR1 and CDR2: MGHRA, YSYEKL. Trimming shortened V by 4 bases and J by 5 bases, and 17 bases separated the two germline ends. The chain joins TRBV4-1 to TRBJ1-1, with TRBD1 as a possible D gene (5 bases). This receptor was obtained from a man between 50 and 70 years old who received an inactivated influenza vaccine. Sequences were derived from CD4+ T cells sorted from PBMCs, sampled 23 months after vaccination. The CDR3 here is CASSPQNPRGTEAFF. The CDR3 bases are TGCGCCAGCAGCCCGCAAAACCCACGGGGGACTGAAGCTTTCTTT.